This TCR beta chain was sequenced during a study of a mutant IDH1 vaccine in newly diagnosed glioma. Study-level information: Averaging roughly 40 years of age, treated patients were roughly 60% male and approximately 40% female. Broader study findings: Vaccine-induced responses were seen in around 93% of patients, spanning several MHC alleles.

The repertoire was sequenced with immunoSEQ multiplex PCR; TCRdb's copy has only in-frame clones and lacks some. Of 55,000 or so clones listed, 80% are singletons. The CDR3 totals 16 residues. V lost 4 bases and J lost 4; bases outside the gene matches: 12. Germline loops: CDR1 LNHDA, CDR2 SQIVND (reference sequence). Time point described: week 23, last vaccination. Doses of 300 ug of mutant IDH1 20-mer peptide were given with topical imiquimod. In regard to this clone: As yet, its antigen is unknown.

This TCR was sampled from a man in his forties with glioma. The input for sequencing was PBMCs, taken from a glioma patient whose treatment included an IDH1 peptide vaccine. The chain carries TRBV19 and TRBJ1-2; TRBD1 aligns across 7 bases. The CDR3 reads CASSTGTAPYVYGYTF. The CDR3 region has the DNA TGTGCCAGTAGTACCGGGACAGCCCCCTACGTCTATGGCTACACCTTC. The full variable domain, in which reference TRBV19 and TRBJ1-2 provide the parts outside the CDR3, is DGGITQSPKYLFRKEGQNVTLSCEQNLNHDAMYWYRQDPGQGLRLIYYSQIVNDFQKGDIAEGYSVSREKKESFPLTVTSAQKNPTAFYLCASSTGTAPYVYGYTFGSGTRLTVV.